These 18 T cell receptor beta chains were all obtained from the same sample, sequenced in a study of blood T cell repertoires in COVID-19. Method: immunoSEQ multiplex PCR; TCRdb's copy keeps in-frame clones and lacks some. In the table there are some 510,000 clones, roughly 88% of which are singletons. The sequenced material came from PBMCs or T cells enriched from blood (not recorded which). The source is a woman aged 40 to 49 who had recovered from COVID-19.

This clone appeared once. V gene TRBV10-3 combines with J gene TRBJ2-1; 8 bases are a match to TRBD1. Germline V gene data show CDR1 as ENHRY and CDR2 as SYGVKD. This CDR3 contains 15 residues. With V trimmed by 6 bases and J by 6 bases, 10 bases remained unmatched. This CDR3 reads CAISVGQGGSNEQFF. The CDR3 DNA reads TGTGCCATCAGCGTAGGACAGGGAGGTTCCAATGAGCAGTTCTTC.

This clone has only one observation. The V and J genes are TRBV7-9 and TRBJ2-1; D is possibly TRBD2 (6 bases). This CDR3 comprises 13 residues. From germline, CDR1 is SEHNR and CDR2 FQNEAQ (reference sequence). The V and J ends lost 0 bases and 6 bases respectively, with 6 bases between them. CDR3 DNA sequence: TGTGCCAGCAGCTTAGCGGGAGGCAATGAGCAGTTCTTC. Translation gives CASSLAGGNEQFF. Using reference TRBV7-9 and TRBJ2-1 for the parts outside the CDR3, the full variable domain is DTGVSQNPRHKITKRGQNVTFRCDPISEHNRLYWYRQTLGQGPEFLTYFQNEAQLEKSRLLSDRFSAERPKGSFSTLEIQRTEQGDSAMYLCASSLAGGNEQFFGPGTRLTVL.

The chain uses TRBV3-1 (or the pseudogene TRBV3-2) and TRBJ2-1; 10 bases are shared with TRBD2. This CDR3 region has 13 residues. Germline CDR1 LGHDT, CDR2 YNNKEL (reference sequence). V was pared by 1 base and J by 15 bases, with 6 bases of the junction left unmatched. The CDR3 loop is CASSQARLAGAFF. The CDR3 DNA reads TGTGCCAGCAGCCAAGCCCGACTAGCGGGCGCGTTCTTC.

This chain joins TRBV7-2 and TRBJ2-5; 9 bases map to TRBD2. CDR1 is SGHTA and CDR2 is FQGNSA in the germline V gene. The J segment lost 5 bases and the V segment lost 3 bases, leaving 7 bases of the junction unmatched. The CDR3 consists of 15 residues. CDR3 in DNA: TGTGCCAGCAGCTTTCTCGCGGGAGGGGGCGAGACCCAGTACTTC. Its protein product is CASSFLAGGGETQYF. Full variable domain (missing parts from reference TRBV7-2 and TRBJ2-5): GAGVSQSPSNKVTEKGKDVELRCDPISGHTALYWYRQSLGQGLEFLIYFQGNSAPDKSGLPSDRFSAERTGGSVSTLTIQRTQQEDSAVYLCASSFLAGGGETQYFGPGTRLLVL.

The V call is TRBV10-3, the J call TRBJ2-7; 11 nucleotides agree with TRBD1. The V and J ends lost 8 bases and 2 bases, in that order; junction bases with no gene match: 11. Germline CDR1 is ENHRY and CDR2 is SYGVKD. The length of the CDR3 is 16 residues. In DNA form, the CDR3 reads TGTGCCATCGGGGGACAGGGGGGACTGGAGACCTACGAGCAGTACTTC. Translated: CAIGGQGGLETYEQYF.

This sequence joins TRBV29-1 and TRBJ1-5; no clear D gene. In germline, CDR1 is SQVTM, CDR2 ANQGSEA. Deletions cut 4 bases from V and 7 bases from J, with 14 bases between. There are 13 residues in the CDR3. CDR3 loop: CSVAEEGSQPQHF. CDR3 bases: TGCAGCGTTGCCGAGGAGGGATCACAGCCCCAGCATTTT.

The chain employs TRBV7-9 and TRBJ2-1; TRBD2 agrees at 7 bases. Trimming cost V 11 bases and J 9 bases; bases outside gene matches: 13. Germline assignment: CDR1 SEHNR and CDR2 FQNEAQ (reference sequence). The CDR3 length is 13 residues. CDR3 bases: TGTGCCTGGACGGGCGGGAGTATCAGTGAGCAGTTCTTC. Its translation is CAWTGGSISEQFF. The full variable domain, in which reference TRBV7-9 and TRBJ2-1 provide the parts outside the CDR3, is DTGVSQNPRHKITKRGQNVTFRCDPISEHNRLYWYRQTLGQGPEFLTYFQNEAQLEKSRLLSDRFSAERPKGSFSTLEIQRTEQGDSAMYLCAWTGGSISEQFFGPGTRLTVL.

V is TRBV7-2 and J is TRBJ1-2, with 9 bases matching TRBD1. Germline V gives CDR1 SGHTA, CDR2 FQGNSA. This CDR3 has 16 amino acids. Trimming took 4 bases from V and 8 from J; bases not matched to a gene: 14. The chain's CDR3 is CASSSTGTGWDGGYTF. CDR3 in DNA: TGTGCCAGCAGCTCAACCGGGACAGGGTGGGACGGCGGCTACACCTTC.

The V call is TRBV3-1 (or the pseudogene TRBV3-2), the J call TRBJ2-1; tentatively, D is TRBD2 (5 bases). Looked up from germline, CDR1 is LGHDT and CDR2 is YNNKEL (reference sequence). This CDR3 is built from 14 residues. Deletions cut 3 bases from V and 4 bases from J, with 10 bases between. CDR3 sequence: CASSQYGKYNEQFF. The CDR3 region has the DNA TGTGCCAGCAGCCAGTACGGGAAATACAATGAGCAGTTCTTC.

The CDR3 DNA sequence: TGTGCCAGCAGCATGCTGGAGGTTCTCTCCTACGAGCAGTACTTC. It yields the protein CASSMLEVLSYEQYF. V and J are TRBV5-8 and TRBJ2-7; D is perhaps TRBD2 (5 bases). Germline CDR1 and CDR2: SGHTS and YDEGEE. V was clipped by 4 bases and J by 0 bases, with 14 bases between them. This CDR3 contains 15 residues.

The chain employs TRBV4-1 and TRBJ1-5, with 9 positions matching TRBD1. J was trimmed by 4 bases and V by 2 bases; bases with no gene match: 3. Germline values: CDR1 MGHRA, CDR2 YSYEKL. This CDR3 contains 15 residues. CDR3 nucleotides: TGCGCCAGCAGCCAAACAGGGGGCGCAAATCAGCCCCAGCATTTT. The encoded protein is CASSQTGGANQPQHF.

The chain uses TRBV4-2 and TRBJ1-3; TRBD1 might be the D (6 bases). The CDR3 runs to 14 residues. V was pared by 2 bases and J by 4 bases, with 9 bases between. CDR1 is LGHNA and CDR2 is YNFKEQ in the germline V gene. This CDR3 reads CASSQSTGGNTIYF. The CDR3 bases are TGTGCCAGCAGCCAATCCACAGGGGGAAACACCATATATTTT.

This chain uses TRBV6-5 with TRBJ2-2; D not resolved. V dropped 7 bases and J dropped 0 bases, with 9 bases sitting between them. Germline V CDR1 and CDR2: MNHEY, SVGAGI. There are 14 residues in the CDR3. The CDR3 nucleotides are TGTGCCAGCATATGGCAGGCGAACACCGGGGAGCTGTTTTTT. This encodes CASIWQANTGELFF.

The chain couples TRBV27 to TRBJ1-6; the D gene is possibly TRBD1 (6 bases). Germline V gene data show CDR1 as MNHEY and CDR2 as SMNVEV (reference sequence). V gave up 3 bases and J gave up 8 bases, with 17 bases separating them. CDR3 size: 16 residues. CDR3 region: CASSFGGGASYSPLHF. The DNA for the CDR3 is TGTGCCAGCAGTTTTGGCGGGGGGGCGTCCTATTCACCCCTCCACTTT.

The chain carries TRBV11-3 and TRBJ1-1, with 7 nucleotides matching TRBD1. The V gene's germline CDR1 is SGHNT and CDR2 YENEEA. The CDR3 contains 14 residues. With V trimmed by 5 bases and J by 1 base, 4 bases remained unmatched. The CDR3 here is CASSPRTGNTEAFF. CDR3 in DNA: TGTGCCAGCAGCCCCCGGACAGGGAACACTGAAGCTTTCTTT.

The chain carries TRBV7-2 and TRBJ2-4, with a tentative D call TRBD1 (5 bases). The CDR3 runs to 12 residues. Germline CDR1 and CDR2: SGHTA and FQGNSA. Trimming pared 6 bases from V and 14 bases from J, leaving 17 bases between. DNA of the CDR3: TGTGCCAGCAGTTACAACCCCGGCAGGGAGTACTTC. Translation: CASSYNPGREYF. The complete variable domain, with remaining parts taken from reference TRBV7-2 and TRBJ2-4, reads GAGVSQSPSNKVTEKGKDVELRCDPISGHTALYWYRQSLGQGLEFLIYFQGNSAPDKSGLPSDRFSAERTGGSVSTLTIQRTQQEDSAVYLCASSYNPGREYFGAGTRLSVL.

The chain is built from TRBV6-5 and TRBJ1-5; 8 positions match TRBD1. The length of the CDR3 is 14 residues. With V trimmed by 8 bases and J by 9 bases, 12 bases remained unmatched. The germline V gene has CDR1 MNHEY and CDR2 SVGAGI. The DNA for the CDR3 is TGTGCCAGCGGTCCAGGGGGCCCCGCGGTGCCCCAGCATTTT. Translation gives CASGPGGPAVPQHF.

This rearrangement joins TRBV30 to TRBJ1-3; 8 bases are a match to TRBD1. CDR3 length: 12 residues. V shed 2 bases and J 8 bases; nucleotides not matched to a gene: 2. CDR1 and CDR2 (germline): GTSNPN, SVGIG (reference sequence). This CDR3 reads CAWSQQGDTIYF. CDR3 coding DNA: TGTGCCTGGAGTCAACAGGGGGACACCATATATTTT.